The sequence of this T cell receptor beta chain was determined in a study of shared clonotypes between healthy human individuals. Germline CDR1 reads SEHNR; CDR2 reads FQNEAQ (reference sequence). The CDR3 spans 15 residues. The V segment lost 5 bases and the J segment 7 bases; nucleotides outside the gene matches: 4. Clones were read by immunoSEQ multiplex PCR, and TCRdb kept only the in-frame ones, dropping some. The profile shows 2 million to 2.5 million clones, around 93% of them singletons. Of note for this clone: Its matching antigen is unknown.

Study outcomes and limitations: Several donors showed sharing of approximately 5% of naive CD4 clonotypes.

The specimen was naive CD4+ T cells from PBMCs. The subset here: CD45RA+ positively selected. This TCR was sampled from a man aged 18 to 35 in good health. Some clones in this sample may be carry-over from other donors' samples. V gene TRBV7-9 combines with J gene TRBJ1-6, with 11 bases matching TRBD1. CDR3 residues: CASSPDRGPNSPLHF. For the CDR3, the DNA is TGTGCCAGCAGCCCGGACAGGGGGCCGAATTCACCCCTCCACTTT.